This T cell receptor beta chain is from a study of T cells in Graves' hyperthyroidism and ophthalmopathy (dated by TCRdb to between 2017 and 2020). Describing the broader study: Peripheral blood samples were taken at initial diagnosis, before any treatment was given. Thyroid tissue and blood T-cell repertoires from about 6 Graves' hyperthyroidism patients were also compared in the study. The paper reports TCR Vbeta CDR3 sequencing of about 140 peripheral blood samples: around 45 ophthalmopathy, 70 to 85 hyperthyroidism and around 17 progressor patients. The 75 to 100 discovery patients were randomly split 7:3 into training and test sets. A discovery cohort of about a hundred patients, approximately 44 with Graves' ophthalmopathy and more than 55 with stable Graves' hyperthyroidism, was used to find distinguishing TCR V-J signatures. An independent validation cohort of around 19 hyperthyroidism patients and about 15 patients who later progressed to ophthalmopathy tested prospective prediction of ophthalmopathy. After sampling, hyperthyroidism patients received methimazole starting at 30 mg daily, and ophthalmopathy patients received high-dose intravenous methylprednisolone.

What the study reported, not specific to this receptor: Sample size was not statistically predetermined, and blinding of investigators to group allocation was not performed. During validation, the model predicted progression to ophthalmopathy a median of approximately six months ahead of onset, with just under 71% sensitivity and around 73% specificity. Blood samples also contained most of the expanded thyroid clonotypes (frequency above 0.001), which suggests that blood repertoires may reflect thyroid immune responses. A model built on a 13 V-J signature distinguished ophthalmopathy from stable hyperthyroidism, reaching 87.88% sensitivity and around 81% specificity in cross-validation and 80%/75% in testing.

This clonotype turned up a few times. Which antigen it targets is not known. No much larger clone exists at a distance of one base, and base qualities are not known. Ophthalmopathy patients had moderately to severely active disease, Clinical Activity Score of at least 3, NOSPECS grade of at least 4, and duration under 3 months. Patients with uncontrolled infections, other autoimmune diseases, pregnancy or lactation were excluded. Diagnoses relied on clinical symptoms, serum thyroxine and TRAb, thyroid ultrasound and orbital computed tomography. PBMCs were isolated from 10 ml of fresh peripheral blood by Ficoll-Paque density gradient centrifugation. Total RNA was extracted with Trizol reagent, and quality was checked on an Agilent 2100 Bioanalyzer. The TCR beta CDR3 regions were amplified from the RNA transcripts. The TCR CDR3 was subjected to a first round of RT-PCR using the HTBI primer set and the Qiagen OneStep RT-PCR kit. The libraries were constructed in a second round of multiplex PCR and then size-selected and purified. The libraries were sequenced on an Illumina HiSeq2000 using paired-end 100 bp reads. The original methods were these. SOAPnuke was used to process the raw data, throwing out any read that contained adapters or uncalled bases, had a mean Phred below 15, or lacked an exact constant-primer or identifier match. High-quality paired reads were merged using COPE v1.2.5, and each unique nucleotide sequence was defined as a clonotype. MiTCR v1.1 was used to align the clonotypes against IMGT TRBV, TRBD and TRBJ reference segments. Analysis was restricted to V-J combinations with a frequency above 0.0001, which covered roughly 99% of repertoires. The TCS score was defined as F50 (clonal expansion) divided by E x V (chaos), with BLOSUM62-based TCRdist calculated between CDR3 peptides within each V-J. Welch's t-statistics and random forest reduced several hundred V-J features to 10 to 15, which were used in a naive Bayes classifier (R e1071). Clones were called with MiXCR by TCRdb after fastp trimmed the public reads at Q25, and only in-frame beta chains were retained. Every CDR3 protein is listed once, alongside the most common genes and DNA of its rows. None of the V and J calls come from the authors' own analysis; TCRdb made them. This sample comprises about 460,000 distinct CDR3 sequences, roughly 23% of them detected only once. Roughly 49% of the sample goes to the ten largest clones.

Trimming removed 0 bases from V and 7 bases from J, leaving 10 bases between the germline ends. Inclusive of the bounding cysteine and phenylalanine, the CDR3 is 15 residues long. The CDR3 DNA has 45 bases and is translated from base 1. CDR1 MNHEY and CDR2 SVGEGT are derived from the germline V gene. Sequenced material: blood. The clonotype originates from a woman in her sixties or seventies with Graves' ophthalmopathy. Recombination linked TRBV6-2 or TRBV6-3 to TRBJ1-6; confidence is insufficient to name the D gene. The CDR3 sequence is CASSYSGRSNSPLHF. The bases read TGTGCCAGCAGTTACTCTGGACGGTCCAATTCACCCCTCCACTTT.